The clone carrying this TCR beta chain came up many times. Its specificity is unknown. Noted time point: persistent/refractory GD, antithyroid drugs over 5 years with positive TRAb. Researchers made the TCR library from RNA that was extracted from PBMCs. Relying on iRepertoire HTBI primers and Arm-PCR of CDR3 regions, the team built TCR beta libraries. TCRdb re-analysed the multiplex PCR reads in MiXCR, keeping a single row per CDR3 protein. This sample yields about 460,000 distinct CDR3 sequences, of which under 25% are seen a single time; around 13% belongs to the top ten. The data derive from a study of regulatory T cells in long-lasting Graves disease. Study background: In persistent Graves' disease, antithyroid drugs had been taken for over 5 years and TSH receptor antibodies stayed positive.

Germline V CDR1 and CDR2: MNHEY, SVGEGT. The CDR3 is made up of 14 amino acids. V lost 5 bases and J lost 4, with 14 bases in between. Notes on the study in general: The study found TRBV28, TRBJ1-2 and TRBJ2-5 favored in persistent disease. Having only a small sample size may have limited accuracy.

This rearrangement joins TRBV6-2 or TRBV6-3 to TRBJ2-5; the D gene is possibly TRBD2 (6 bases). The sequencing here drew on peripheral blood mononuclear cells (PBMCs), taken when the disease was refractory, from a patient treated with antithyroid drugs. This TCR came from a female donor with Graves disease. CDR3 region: CASSEGGLRETQYF. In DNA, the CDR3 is TGTGCCAGCAGTGAAGGCGGACTAAGAGAGACCCAGTACTTC.